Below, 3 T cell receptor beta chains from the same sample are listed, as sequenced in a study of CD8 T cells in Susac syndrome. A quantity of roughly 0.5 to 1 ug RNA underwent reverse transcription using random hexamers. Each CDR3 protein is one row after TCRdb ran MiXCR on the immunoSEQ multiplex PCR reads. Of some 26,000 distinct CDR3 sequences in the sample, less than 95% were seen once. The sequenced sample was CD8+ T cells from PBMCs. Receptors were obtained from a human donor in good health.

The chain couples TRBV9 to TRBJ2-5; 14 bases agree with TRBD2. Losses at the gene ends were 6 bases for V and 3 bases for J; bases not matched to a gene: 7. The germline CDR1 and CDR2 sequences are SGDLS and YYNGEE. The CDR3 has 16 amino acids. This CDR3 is CASNEQTSGGEETQYF. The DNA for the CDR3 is TGTGCCAGCAACGAACAGACTAGCGGGGGGGAAGAGACCCAGTACTTC.

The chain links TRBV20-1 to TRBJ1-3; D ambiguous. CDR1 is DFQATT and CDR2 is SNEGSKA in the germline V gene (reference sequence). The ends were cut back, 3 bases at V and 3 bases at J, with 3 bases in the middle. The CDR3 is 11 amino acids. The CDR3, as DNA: TGCAGTGCTAGGGATGGAAACACCATATATTTT. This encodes CSARDGNTIYF.

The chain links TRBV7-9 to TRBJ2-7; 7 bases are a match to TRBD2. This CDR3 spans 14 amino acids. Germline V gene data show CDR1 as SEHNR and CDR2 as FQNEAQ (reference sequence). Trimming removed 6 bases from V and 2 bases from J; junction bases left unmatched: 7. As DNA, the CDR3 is TGTGCCAGCAGTTTTCGGGACTATACCTACGAGCAGTACTTC. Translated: CASSFRDYTYEQYF.